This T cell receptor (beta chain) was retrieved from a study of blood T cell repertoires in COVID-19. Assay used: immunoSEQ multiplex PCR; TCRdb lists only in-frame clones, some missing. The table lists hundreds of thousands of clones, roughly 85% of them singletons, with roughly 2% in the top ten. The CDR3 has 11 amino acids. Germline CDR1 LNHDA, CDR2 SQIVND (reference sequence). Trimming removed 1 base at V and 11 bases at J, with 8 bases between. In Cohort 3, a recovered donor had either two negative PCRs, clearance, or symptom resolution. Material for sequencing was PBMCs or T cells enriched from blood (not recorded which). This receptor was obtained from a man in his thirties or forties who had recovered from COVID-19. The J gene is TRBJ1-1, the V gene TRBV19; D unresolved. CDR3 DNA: TGTGCCAGTAGTATAGCCGTAATTGCTTTCTTT. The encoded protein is CASSIAVIAFF.